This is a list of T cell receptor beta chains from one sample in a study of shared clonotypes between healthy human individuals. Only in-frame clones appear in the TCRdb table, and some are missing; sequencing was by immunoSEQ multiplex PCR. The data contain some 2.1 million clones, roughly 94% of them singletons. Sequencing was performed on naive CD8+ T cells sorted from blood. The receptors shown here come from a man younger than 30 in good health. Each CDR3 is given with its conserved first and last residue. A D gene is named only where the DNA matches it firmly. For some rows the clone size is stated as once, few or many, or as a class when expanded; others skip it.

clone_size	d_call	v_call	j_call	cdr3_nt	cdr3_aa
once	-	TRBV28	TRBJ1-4	TGTGCCAGCAGTCCCCTTGGTGAAAAACTGTTTTTT	CASSPLGEKLFF
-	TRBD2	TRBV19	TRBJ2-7	TGTGCCAGTAGTATCGGAACTAGCGGCTACGAGCAGTACTTC	CASSIGTSGYEQYF
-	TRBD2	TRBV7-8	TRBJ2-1	TGTGCCAGCAGCTTAGGACTAGCGGGGGGGCAGACCTACAATGAGCAGTTCTTC	CASSLGLAGGQTYNEQFF
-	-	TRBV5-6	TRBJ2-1	TGTGCCAGCAGTCCGGGGATAAATGAGCAGTTCTTC	CASSPGINEQFF
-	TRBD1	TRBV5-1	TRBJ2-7	TGCGCCAGCAGCTGGACTCGAACAGGGGACTACGAGCAGTACTTC	CASSWTRTGDYEQYF
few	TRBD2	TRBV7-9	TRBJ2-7	TGTGCCAGCAGCCCGGGGGGCTACGAGCAGTACTTC	CASSPGGYEQYF
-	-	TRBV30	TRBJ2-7	TGTGCCTGGAGTGTCGGGCCTCACGAGCAGTACTTC	CAWSVGPHEQYF
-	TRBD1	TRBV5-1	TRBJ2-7	TGCGCCAGCAGCTTGCGGACAGGGGGTTACGAGCAGTACTTC	CASSLRTGGYEQYF
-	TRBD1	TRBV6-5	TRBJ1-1	TGTGCCAGCAGTTACGATGGACAGGGTATGAACACTGAAGCTTTCTTT	CASSYDGQGMNTEAFF
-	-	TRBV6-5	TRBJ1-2	TGTGCCAGCAGTTACAATGGGGGGGACAACTATGGCTACACCTTC	CASSYNGGDNYGYTF
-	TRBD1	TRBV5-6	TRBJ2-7	TGTGCCAGCAGCCGCGACCCAGTCTCCGGGACAGGCCCCTACGAGCAGTACTTC	CASSRDPVSGTGPYEQYF
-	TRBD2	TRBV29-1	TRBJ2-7	TGCAGCGTAGTTACTAGCGGCTACGAGCAGTACTTC	CSVVTSGYEQYF
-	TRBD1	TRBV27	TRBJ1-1	TGTGCCAGCAGGAGACAGGGAAACACTGAAGCTTTCTTT	CASRRQGNTEAFF
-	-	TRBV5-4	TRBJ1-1	TGTGCCAGCAGCTTGTTGTTAGGGGACACTGAAGCTTTCTTT	CASSLLLGDTEAFF
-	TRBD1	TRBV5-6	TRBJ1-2	TGTGCCAGCAGCTGGGGGACAGGGGGAAACTATGGCTACACCTTC	CASSWGTGGNYGYTF
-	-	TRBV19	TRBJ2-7	TGTGCCAGTAGTCCGACCTCGTGGGGCTACGAGCAGTACTTC	CASSPTSWGYEQYF
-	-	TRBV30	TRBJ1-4	TGTGCCTGGAGTGTCGGAGCAACTAATGAAAAACTGTTTTTT	CAWSVGATNEKLFF
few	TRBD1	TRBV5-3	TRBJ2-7	TGTGCCAGAAGCTGGCTGGACAGGCTAAACTCCTACGAGCAGTACTTC	CARSWLDRLNSYEQYF
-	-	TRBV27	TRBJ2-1	TGTGCCAGCAGTTTATGGCGAACTCCCCCCCGCAATGAGCAGTTCTTC	CASSLWRTPPRNEQFF
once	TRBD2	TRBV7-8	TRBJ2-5	TGTGCCAGCAGCTTGGGGTTTTGGACTAGCGGGAGGGCCGGGGAATTAGAGACCCAGTACTTC	CASSLGFWTSGRAGELETQYF
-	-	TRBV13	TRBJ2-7	TGTGCCAGCAGCTTCGGCAGGGAGTACTCCGAGCAGTACTTC	CASSFGREYSEQYF
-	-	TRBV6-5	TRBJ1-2	TGTGCCAGCAGTTACGGGGAGGGTGGCTACACCTTC	CASSYGEGGYTF
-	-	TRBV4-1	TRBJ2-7	TGCGCCAGCAGCCATTTGCCCCAGGGCTACGAGCAGTACTTC	CASSHLPQGYEQYF
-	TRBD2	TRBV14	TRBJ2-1	TGTGCCAGCAGCCCGCCCGGGGCTAGCGGGATCAATGAGCAGTTCTTC	CASSPPGASGINEQFF
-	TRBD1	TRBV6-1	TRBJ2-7	TGTGCCAGCTGGGACAGGTCCTACGAGCAGTACTTC	CASWDRSYEQYF
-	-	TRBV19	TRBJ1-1	TGTGCCAGTACCGGCAGACTGTGGGACACTGAAGCTTTCTTT	CASTGRLWDTEAFF
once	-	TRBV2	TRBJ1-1	TGTGCCAGCAGTGACCAGGGGCTGGGGAACACTGAAGCTTTCTTT	CASSDQGLGNTEAFF
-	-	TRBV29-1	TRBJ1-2	TGCAGCGTTGTATGGCCAGCCAACTATGGCTACACCTTC	CSVVWPANYGYTF
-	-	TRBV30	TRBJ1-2	TGTGCCTGGATATTGGGGGCCCAGGGGGGCTACACCTTC	CAWILGAQGGYTF
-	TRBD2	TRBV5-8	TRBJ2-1	TGTGCCAGCAGCGCGGGACTAGCGGGGGCCAGCTCCTACAATGAGCAGTTCTTC	CASSAGLAGASSYNEQFF
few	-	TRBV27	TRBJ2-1	TGTGCCAGCAGGCAGATGTCCGTAGACGATGAGCAGTTCTTC	CASRQMSVDDEQFF
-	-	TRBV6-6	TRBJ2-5	TGTGCCAGCCAATCACTAGCATTACAAGAGACCCAGTACTTC	CASQSLALQETQYF
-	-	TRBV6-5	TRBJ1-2	TGTGCCACCGCCATGGCCGGTTTTGATGGCTACACCTTC	CATAMAGFDGYTF
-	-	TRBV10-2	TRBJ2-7	TGCGCCAGCACCACTGCCTACGAGCAGTACTTC	CASTTAYEQYF
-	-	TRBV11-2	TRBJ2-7	TGTGCCAGCAGCTTAGCGGGGACTCCCTACGAGCAGTACTTC	CASSLAGTPYEQYF
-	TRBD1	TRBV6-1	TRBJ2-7	TGTGCCAGCAGGGAGACAGGGTCTATCTACGAGCAGTACTTC	CASRETGSIYEQYF
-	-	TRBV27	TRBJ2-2	TGTGCCAGCAGCCAGCCCAGTCCTCAGACCCTCGAGGAGAACACCGGGGAGCTGTTTTTT	CASSQPSPQTLEENTGELFF
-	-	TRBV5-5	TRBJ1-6	TGTGCCAGCAACCCGTGGGGCCCAGGGTCACCCCTCCACTTT	CASNPWGPGSPLHF
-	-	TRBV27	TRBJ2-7	TGTGCCAGCAGTCTCGGGCCCGAGCAGTACTTC	CASSLGPEQYF
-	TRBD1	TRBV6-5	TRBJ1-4	TGTGCCAGCAGCCCCCGGGACAGAAGAAATGAAAAACTGTTTTTT	CASSPRDRRNEKLFF
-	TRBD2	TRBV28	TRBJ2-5	TGTGCCAGCAGTCTCGGAGCTAGCGGGGCTCTGGAGACCCAGTACTTC	CASSLGASGALETQYF
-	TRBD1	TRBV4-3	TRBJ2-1	TGCGCCAGCAGCCTCATACCGGGACAGGGTTACAATGAGCAGTTCTTC	CASSLIPGQGYNEQFF
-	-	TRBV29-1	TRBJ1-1	TGCAGCGTTCTACGGAACACTGAAGCTTTCTTT	CSVLRNTEAFF
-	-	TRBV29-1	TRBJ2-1	TGCAGCGTTGGAGACGTTGGACAGGAGCAGTTCTTC	CSVGDVGQEQFF
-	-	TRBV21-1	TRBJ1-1	TGTGCCAGCAGCAAAACGGCGGAACCTGAAGCTTTCTTT	CASSKTAEPEAFF
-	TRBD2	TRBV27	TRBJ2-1	TGTGCCAGCAGCTTACTAGCGGGAGGCGACAATGAGCAGTTCTTC	CASSLLAGGDNEQFF
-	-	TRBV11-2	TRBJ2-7	TGTGCCAGCAGGACCGGTGGCGGTCCCTACGAGCAGTACTTC	CASRTGGGPYEQYF
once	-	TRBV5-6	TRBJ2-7	TGTGCCAGCAGCTTGGCTGCAGGTATTACCTACGAGCAGTACTTC	CASSLAAGITYEQYF
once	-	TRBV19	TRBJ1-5	TGTGCCAGCCGCCCCGGGACGGCCTTGGTCAATCAGCCCCAGCATTTT	CASRPGTALVNQPQHF
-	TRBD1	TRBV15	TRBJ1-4	TGTGCCACCAGCAGTTCCGAGGGACAGGGTTATGAAAAACTGTTTTTT	CATSSSEGQGYEKLFF
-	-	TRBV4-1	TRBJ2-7	TGCGCCAGCAGCCAAGACTATCCGGGCGCGGGGTACGAGCAGTACTTC	CASSQDYPGAGYEQYF
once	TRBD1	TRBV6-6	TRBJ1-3	TGTGCCAGCAGTCAGAGGACAGGGGGCGATGGAAACACCATATATTTT	CASSQRTGGDGNTIYF
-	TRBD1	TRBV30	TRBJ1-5	TGTGCCTGGAGCCCCGGACAGGGCGAACAGCCCCAGCATTTT	CAWSPGQGEQPQHF
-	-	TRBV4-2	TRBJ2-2	TGTGCCAGCAGCGGACGGACCAACACCGGGGAGCTGTTTTTT	CASSGRTNTGELFF
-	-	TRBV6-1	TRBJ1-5	TGTGCCAGCACCCCAGGGGCCTTAGCAGGTCAGCCCCAGCATTTT	CASTPGALAGQPQHF